The 3 T cell receptor beta chains given below trace back to one sample, sequenced in a study of blood T cell repertoires in COVID-19. Some clones are missing from TCRdb's copy, which holds only in-frame ones; the method was immunoSEQ multiplex PCR. The sample lists roughly 410,000 clones; approximately 89% were seen once. Specimen: peripheral blood. The receptors here all came from a woman in her sixties or seventies with COVID-19, enrolled during active disease.

The chain has TRBV11-3 and TRBJ1-2, with D perhaps matching TRBD1 (6 bases). Germline CDR1 and CDR2: SGHNT and YENEEA. The CDR3 spans 14 residues. V lost 2 bases to trimming and J lost 6 bases, with 13 bases between them. DNA of the CDR3: TGTGCCAGCAGCTTACGATTAGGGGGTCATGGCTACACCTTC. Amino acids: CASSLRLGGHGYTF.

This clone was observed once. For the CDR3, the DNA is TGCAGCGTTGTGTATGAGGGCGGGGGACCGACCTACGAGCAGTACTTC. Protein: CSVVYEGGGPTYEQYF. The V gene is TRBV29-1, the J gene TRBJ2-7; TRBD2 agrees at 7 bases. V trimming: 4 bases; J trimming: 2 bases; junction bases outside the gene matches: 14. This CDR3 contains 16 residues. Per germline, CDR1 SQVTM and CDR2 ANQGSEA.

To note about this clone: The same CDR3 arises from other DNA sequences in this sample as well. The chain joins TRBV29-1 to TRBJ1-1, with a weak D call TRBD1 (5 bases). The V and J ends lost 3 bases and 2 bases respectively, with 7 bases between them. The germline V gene encodes CDR1 SQVTM and CDR2 ANQGSEA. CDR3 length: 12 amino acids. The CDR3 DNA follows: TGCAGCGTTGATAGGGGAAACACTGAAGCTTTCTTT. It codes for CSVDRGNTEAFF. The complete variable domain, with remaining parts taken from reference TRBV29-1 and TRBJ1-1, reads SAVISQKPSRDICQRGTSLTIQCQVDSQVTMMFWYRQQPGQSLTLIATANQGSEATYESGFVIDKFPISRPNLTFSTLTVSNMSPEDSSIYLCSVDRGNTEAFFGQGTRLTVV.